The 26 T cell receptor beta chains reported below all come from one sample, sequenced in a study of OX40 agonist ivuxolimab in advanced cancers. Produced via immunoSEQ multiplex PCR; TCRdb's table is partial and in-frame only. The sample lists about 36,000 clones, around three quarters occurring once. Sample: CD4+ or CD8+ T cells sorted from blood, taken in a trial of the OX40 agonist ivuxolimab. These receptors all stem from an adult with an advanced solid tumor such as melanoma, head and neck, liver or kidney cancer.

This clone was seen only a few times. CDR3 coding DNA: TGTGCCAGCAGGGAGCTGCCGCTTAACCTATACAATGAGCAGTTCTTC. Protein: CASRELPLNLYNEQFF. The V call is TRBV27, the J call TRBJ2-1; D ambiguous. The CDR3 sequence is 16 residues long. V was shortened by 6 bases and J by 4 bases, with 19 bases between the two germline ends. The germline V gene has CDR1 MNHEY and CDR2 SMNVEV (reference sequence).

The gene calls are TRBV5-8 and TRBJ2-1, with TRBD1 as a possible D gene (5 bases). Trimming shortened V by 0 bases and J by 3 bases, and 13 bases separated the two germline ends. Germline CDR1 is SGHTS and CDR2 is YDEGEE. The CDR3 has 16 amino acids. DNA of the CDR3: TGTGCCAGCAGCTTGGCCGGACAACGTATCTACAATGAGCAGTTCTTC. This gives the protein CASSLAGQRIYNEQFF.

The V call is TRBV5-1, the J call TRBJ1-1; 10 bases are shared with TRBD1. CDR3 size: 17 residues. Germline V gene data show CDR1 as SGHRS and CDR2 as YFSETQ. The J segment lost 1 base and the V segment lost 3 bases, leaving 9 bases of the junction unmatched. CDR3 bases: TGCGCCAGCAGCTACTCAGTCGGGACAGGGGCGAACACTGAAGCTTTCTTT. This sequence encodes CASSYSVGTGANTEAFF.

The gene calls are TRBV23-1 and TRBJ1-5; D is possibly TRBD1 (6 bases). TRBV23-1 is marked as an open reading frame, function uncertain. There are 19 residues in the CDR3. The ends were cut back, 0 bases at V and 4 bases at J, with 22 bases in the middle. CDR3 sequence: CASSQSPHRASWRNQPQHF. The DNA of the CDR3 is TGCGCCAGCAGTCAATCGCCTCACAGGGCGAGTTGGAGAAATCAGCCCCAGCATTTT.

The rearrangement links TRBV5-6 to TRBJ2-5; a possible D gene is TRBD2 (6 bases). The CDR3 has 15 residues. CDR1 is SGHDT, CDR2 YYEEEE, per germline. V was pared by 0 bases and J by 4 bases, with 13 bases between. The CDR3 loop is CASSLAPLEGETQYF. For the CDR3, the DNA is TGTGCCAGCAGCTTGGCCCCATTGGAGGGAGAGACCCAGTACTTC.

This clone has only one observation. The chain combines TRBV5-4 with TRBJ2-1; TRBD2 matches 10 bases. Germline-derived CDR1 and CDR2 are SGHNT and YYREEE (reference sequence). V dropped 4 bases and J dropped 8; count of bases not matched to a gene: 6. CDR3 length: 14 residues. The CDR3 loop reads CASSSGGAIYEQFF. In DNA, the CDR3 is TGTGCCAGCAGCAGCGGGGGGGCCATCTATGAGCAGTTCTTC.

This clone was seen a handful of times. The chain joins TRBV20-1 to TRBJ2-2; a weak D match, TRBD2 (6 bases). This CDR3 has 11 amino acids. Germline V gene sequence: CDR1 DFQATT, CDR2 SNEGSKA (reference sequence). V shed 3 bases and J shed 7 bases, with 6 bases lying between them. The CDR3 here is CSARGGGELFF. For the CDR3, the DNA is TGCAGTGCTAGGGGAGGCGGGGAGCTGTTTTTT.

V is TRBV7-9 and J is TRBJ2-3; the D call may be TRBD1 or TRBD2 (6 bases each). CDR3 size: 15 residues. V lost 2 bases and J lost 2, with 11 bases in between. From germline, CDR1 is SEHNR and CDR2 FQNEAQ (reference sequence). CDR3 in DNA: TGTGCCAGCAGCTTAATTGGGGGGCCCACAGATACGCAGTATTTT. Translating it yields CASSLIGGPTDTQYF.

This clone was seen more than once but under ten times. The chain uses TRBV7-9 and TRBJ2-7; 7 bases match TRBD1. Germline V gives CDR1 SEHNR, CDR2 FQNEAQ (reference sequence). The CDR3 totals 17 residues. The V and J ends lost 4 bases and 1 base, in that order; junction bases with no gene match: 13. The CDR3 here is CASSSPQWTGVSYEQYF. The CDR3 DNA follows: TGTGCCAGCAGCTCCCCCCAATGGACAGGAGTATCCTACGAGCAGTACTTC.

The gene calls are TRBV6-5 and TRBJ2-7; possibly TRBD1 for D (6 bases). V lost 0 bases and J lost 4, with 7 bases in between. Looked up from germline, CDR1 is MNHEY and CDR2 is SVGAGI. The CDR3 totals 13 residues. CDR3 in amino acids: CASSYSRGYEQYV. In DNA form, the CDR3 reads TGTGCCAGCAGTTACTCGAGGGGGTACGAGCAGTACGTC.

The table lists this clone with a few counts. This chain joins TRBV7-2 and TRBJ2-3; maybe TRBD1 (6 bases). Germline assignment: CDR1 SGHTA and CDR2 FQGNSA. V lost 6 bases and J lost 3, with 13 bases in between. This CDR3 region has 14 residues. The CDR3 sequence: CASSYRVRTDTQYF. DNA of the CDR3: TGTGCCAGCAGTTACAGGGTCAGGACAGATACGCAGTATTTT.

The V and J genes are TRBV15 and TRBJ2-1; the D gene is possibly TRBD2 (7 bases). V was pared by 0 bases and J by 4 bases, with 13 bases between. The CDR3 runs 16 residues. CDR1 and CDR2 from the germline V gene are LNHNV and YYDKDF (reference sequence). The CDR3 region is CATSRDRGGVYNEQFF. Written as DNA, the CDR3 is TGTGCCACCAGCAGAGATAGGGGGGGGGTATACAATGAGCAGTTCTTC.

This clone was recorded a few times. V is TRBV5-1 and J is TRBJ1-5; no clear D. V gave up 0 bases and J gave up 5 bases, with 6 bases separating them. Germline CDR1 SGHRS, CDR2 YFSETQ. The CDR3 consists of 13 residues. The CDR3 DNA reads as TGCGCCAGCAGCTTGGCGCCCGATCAGCCCCAGCATTTT. It codes for CASSLAPDQPQHF.

The V call is TRBV29-1, the J call TRBJ1-1; D is perhaps TRBD1 (6 bases). Per the germline V gene, CDR1 is SQVTM and CDR2 is ANQGSEA. The CDR3 has 14 residues. V was clipped by 5 bases and J by 4 bases, with 17 bases between them. Here the CDR3 reads CSVYRAVPGTEAFF. CDR3 coding DNA: TGCAGCGTTTACAGGGCCGTCCCCGGCACTGAAGCTTTCTTT.

This rearrangement joins TRBV2 to TRBJ1-1; D not certain. Between the trimmed V and J ends, which lost 7 bases and 1 base, there was a span of 10 bases. The CDR3 is 13 amino acids. Per germline, CDR1 SNHLY and CDR2 FYNNEI. The CDR3 sequence is CASKSNENTEAFF. As DNA, the CDR3 is TGTGCCAGCAAATCGAATGAGAACACTGAAGCTTTCTTT.

The CDR3 loop is CASSGRGLGDTEAFF. The CDR3 DNA reads as TGCGCCAGCAGCGGTAGGGGGTTGGGGGACACTGAAGCTTTCTTT. The chain employs TRBV5-1 and TRBJ1-1; the D gene is possibly TRBD1 (6 bases). With 4 bases removed from V and 3 bases from J, the gap between germline ends came to 16 bases. CDR3 length: 15 residues. In germline, CDR1 is SGHRS, CDR2 YFSETQ.

The chain links TRBV27 to TRBJ2-5; D uncertain. The V end was cut by 10 bases, the J end by 3 bases, with 9 bases between. Germline loops: CDR1 MNHEY, CDR2 SMNVEV (reference sequence). This CDR3 contains 11 residues. CDR3 DNA: TGTGCCAAGACTTGGGAAGAGACCCAGTACTTC. This codes for CAKTWEETQYF.

This chain joins TRBV18 and TRBJ2-2, with D possibly TRBD1 on 6 matching bases. Germline CDR1 KGHSH, CDR2 LQKENI. V dropped 0 bases and J dropped 4 bases, with 6 bases sitting between them. This CDR3 is 14 amino acids long. CDR3 sequence reads: CASSPPGATGELFF. The CDR3 DNA is TGTGCCAGCTCACCACCGGGGGCCACCGGGGAGCTGTTTTTT.

The gene calls are TRBV11-3 and TRBJ2-3; 12 bases are a match to TRBD2. The germline V gene has CDR1 SGHNT and CDR2 YENEEA. V gave up 5 bases and J gave up 1 base; unmatched junction bases: 4. This CDR3 spans 16 amino acids. The CDR3 is CASSKTSGGGTDTQYF. The CDR3 nucleotides read TGTGCCAGCAGCAAGACTAGCGGGGGAGGCACAGATACGCAGTATTTT.

The V gene is TRBV7-9, the J gene TRBJ2-3, with 7 bases identical to TRBD1. Germline CDR1 reads SEHNR; CDR2 reads FQNEAQ (reference sequence). The V gene end was trimmed by 4 bases and the J gene end by 14 bases; junction bases not matched to a gene: 9. The CDR3 has 12 residues. CDR3 protein: CASSSPSGQAYF. As DNA, the CDR3 is TGTGCCAGCAGCTCTCCCTCCGGACAGGCGTATTTT. Full variable domain (missing parts from reference TRBV7-9 and TRBJ2-3): DTGVSQNPRHKITKRGQNVTFRCDPISEHNRLYWYRQTLGQGPEFLTYFQNEAQLEKSRLLSDRFSAERPKGSFSTLEIQRTEQGDSAMYLCASSSPSGQAYFGPGTRLTVL.

CDR3 region: CASSLEWDSSTDTQYF. The DNA for the CDR3 is TGTGCCAGCAGCTTAGAATGGGACAGTAGCACAGATACGCAGTATTTT. The chain couples TRBV7-6 to TRBJ2-3, with 7 positions matching TRBD1. Germline CDR1 reads SGHVS; CDR2 reads FNYEAQ. V shed 1 base and J 0 bases; nucleotides not matched to a gene: 4. The CDR3 contains 16 residues. Variable domain in full (rest from reference TRBV7-6 and TRBJ2-3): GAGVSQSPRYKVTKRGQDVALRCDPISGHVSLYWYRQALGQGPEFLTYFNYEAQQDKSGLPNDRFSAERPEGSISTLTIQRTEQRDSAMYRCASSLEWDSSTDTQYFGPGTRLTVL.

This clone has a single count. The chain couples TRBV5-6 to TRBJ2-3; no clear D gene. Trimming shortened V by 3 bases and J by 4 bases, and 12 bases separated the two germline ends. Germline loops: CDR1 SGHDT, CDR2 YYEEEE. CDR3 size: 14 residues. As DNA, the CDR3 is TGTGCCAGCAGCTCGGACCTTCGGGCAGATACGCAGTATTTT. This translates into CASSSDLRADTQYF.

There are a few counts of this clone. The chain couples TRBV6-1 to TRBJ1-1; unclear D gene. The V end lost 4 bases, the J end lost 7 bases, and 13 bases lay between the germline ends. Per the germline V gene, CDR1 is MNHNS and CDR2 is SASEGT. The CDR3 covers 13 residues. CDR3 residues: CASSGTGVGEAFF. The CDR3 region has the DNA TGTGCCAGCAGTGGGACGGGTGTAGGTGAAGCTTTCTTT.

The chain is built from TRBV6-6 and TRBJ1-1; 10 positions agree with TRBD1. V lost 7 bases and J lost 0; bases outside the gene matches: 8. CDR3 size: 16 residues. Germline values: CDR1 MNHNY, CDR2 SVGAGI (reference sequence). The CDR3 DNA reads as TGTGCCAGCAAAGGGACAGGGGCCCTCCTGAACACTGAAGCTTTCTTT. This encodes CASKGTGALLNTEAFF.

In the case of this clone: Different DNA sequences within this sample yield the same CDR3. This chain connects TRBV5-1 to TRBJ2-7; no clear D gene. CDR3 length: 11 amino acids. The V gene lost 0 bases and the J gene lost 4 bases, with 2 bases spanning the gap. CDR1 SGHRS and CDR2 YFSETQ come from the germline V gene. The CDR3 sequence is CASSLGYEQYF. The CDR3, as DNA: TGCGCCAGCAGCTTGGGGTACGAGCAGTACTTC.

This chain connects TRBV9 to TRBJ2-4; a weak D match, TRBD2 (5 bases). Germline V gives CDR1 SGDLS, CDR2 YYNGEE. V lost 0 bases and J lost 9, with 16 bases in between. The CDR3 extends over 15 amino acids. The CDR3 region has the DNA TGTGCCAGCAGCGTAGAGGCAGGAGGTTTAAGCATTCAGTACTTC. It codes for CASSVEAGGLSIQYF.